These T cell receptor beta chains were read from a single sample in a study of blood T cell repertoires in COVID-19. Produced via immunoSEQ multiplex PCR; TCRdb's table is partial and in-frame only. Altogether fewer than 400,000 clones are present, around 80% being singletons, with the ten largest covering about 2.7%. Sequencing was done on a sample of peripheral blood. The receptors shown here come from a man younger than 45 with active or convalescent COVID-19. The conserved cysteine and the conserved F or W are not part of the CDR3 here.

v_call	j_call	cdr3_aa
TRBV11-3	TRBJ1-1	ASSHLGDFAEAF
TRBV9	TRBJ1-2	ASSGGTDSLYGYT
TRBV29-1	TRBJ1-1	SVEDRRQLRRSTEAF
TRBV27	TRBJ2-3	ASSFRWAHPSFSQY
TRBV25-1	TRBJ1-4	AVDGGPNEKLF
TRBV21-1	TRBJ2-5	ASTIGGRTGNRQETQY
TRBV7-3	TRBJ2-1	ASSPYGGNEQF
TRBV27	TRBJ2-7	ASSLRARGASYEQY
TRBV7-9	TRBJ1-2	ASTGTSKGRGYT
TRBV29-1	TRBJ1-2	SVDRTERGYGYT
TRBV7-3	TRBJ2-1	ASSTTSATYNEQF
TRBV27	TRBJ1-5	ASSLQMGQGSGNQPQH
TRBV27	TRBJ2-3	ASSSKREGDTDTQY
TRBV9	TRBJ2-3	ASSLEGDPDTQY
TRBV4-1	TRBJ1-2	ASSQETESRRGYT
TRBV7-2	TRBJ2-5	ASSLLGRGGETQY
TRBV7-9	TRBJ2-3	ASSLAGTGLDTQY
TRBV19	TRBJ1-5	ASSPEGGSQH
TRBV28	TRBJ2-7	ASRPGQGPSYEQY
TRBV5-6	TRBJ2-7	ASSRRAGEYEQY
TRBV7-2	TRBJ1-4	ASSRNRGPNEKLF
TRBV28	TRBJ2-1	ASSSLAAYNNEQF
TRBV3-1/TRBV3-2	TRBJ2-5	ASSQDLAGYIQETQY
TRBV9	TRBJ2-3	ASSNRAGGSADTQY
TRBV19	TRBJ1-2	ASSLDSYGYT
TRBV10-1	TRBJ2-5	ASSGGLEFQETQY
TRBV5-8	TRBJ1-4	ASSLTSTPRGEKLF
TRBV20-1	TRBJ2-7	SASWQADHEQY
TRBV24-1	TRBJ2-2	ATSDFVEGGAGELF
TRBV3-1/TRBV3-2	TRBJ2-7	ASSRTGWY
TRBV7-2	TRBJ1-2	ASSLGGGAYGYT
TRBV25-1	TRBJ2-7	ASAAGGLEQY
TRBV5-6	TRBJ2-1	ASTPGGPRSYNEQF
TRBV7-2	TRBJ2-2	ASSPLRGELF
TRBV19	TRBJ1-2	ASSITGQGLDGYT
TRBV6-4	TRBJ2-1	ASSERGSYNEQF
TRBV5-4	TRBJ1-2	ASSLPQGNNYGYT